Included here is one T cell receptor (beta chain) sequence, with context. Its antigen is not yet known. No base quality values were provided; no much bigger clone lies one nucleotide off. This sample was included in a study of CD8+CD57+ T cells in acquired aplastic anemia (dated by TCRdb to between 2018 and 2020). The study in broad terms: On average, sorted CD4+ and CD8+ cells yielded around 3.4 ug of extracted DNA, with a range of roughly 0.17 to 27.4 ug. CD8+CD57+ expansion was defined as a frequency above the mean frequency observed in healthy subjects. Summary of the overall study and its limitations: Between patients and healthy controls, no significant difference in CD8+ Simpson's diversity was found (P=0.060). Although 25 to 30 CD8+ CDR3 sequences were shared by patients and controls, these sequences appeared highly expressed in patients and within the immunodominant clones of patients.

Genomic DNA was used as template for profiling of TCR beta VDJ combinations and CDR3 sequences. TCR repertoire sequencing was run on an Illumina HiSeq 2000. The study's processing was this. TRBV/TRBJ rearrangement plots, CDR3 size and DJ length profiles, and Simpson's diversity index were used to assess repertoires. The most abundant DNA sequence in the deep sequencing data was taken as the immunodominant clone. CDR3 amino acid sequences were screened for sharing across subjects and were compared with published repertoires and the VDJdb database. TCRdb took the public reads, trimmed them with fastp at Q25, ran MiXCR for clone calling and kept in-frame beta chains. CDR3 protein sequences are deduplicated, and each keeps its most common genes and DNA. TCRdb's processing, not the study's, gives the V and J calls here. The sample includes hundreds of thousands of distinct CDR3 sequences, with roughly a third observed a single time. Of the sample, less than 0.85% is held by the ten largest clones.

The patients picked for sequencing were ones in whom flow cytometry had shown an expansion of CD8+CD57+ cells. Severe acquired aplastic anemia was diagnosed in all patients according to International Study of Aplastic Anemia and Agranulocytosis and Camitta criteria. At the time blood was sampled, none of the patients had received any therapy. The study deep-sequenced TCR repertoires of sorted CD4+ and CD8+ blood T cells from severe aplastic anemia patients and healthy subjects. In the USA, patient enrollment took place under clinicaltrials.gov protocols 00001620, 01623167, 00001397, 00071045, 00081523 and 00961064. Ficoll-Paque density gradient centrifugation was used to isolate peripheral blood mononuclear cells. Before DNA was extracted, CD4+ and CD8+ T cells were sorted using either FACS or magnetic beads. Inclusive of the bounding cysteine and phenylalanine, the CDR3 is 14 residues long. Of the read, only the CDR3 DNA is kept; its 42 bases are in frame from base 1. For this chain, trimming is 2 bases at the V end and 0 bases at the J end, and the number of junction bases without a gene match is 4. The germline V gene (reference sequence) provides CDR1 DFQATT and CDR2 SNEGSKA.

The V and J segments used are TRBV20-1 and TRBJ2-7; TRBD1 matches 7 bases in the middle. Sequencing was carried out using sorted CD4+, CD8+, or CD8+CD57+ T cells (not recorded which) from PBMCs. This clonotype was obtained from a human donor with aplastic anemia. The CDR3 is CSARRGQNSYEQYF. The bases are TGCAGTGCTAGAAGGGGGCAGAACTCCTACGAGCAGTACTTC.